This record concerns one T cell receptor beta chain sequence. The sample comes from a study of blood T cell repertoires in COVID-19. At the level of the study: The analysed material was cDNA or gDNA that came from T cells, B-cell-depleted T cells, or PBMCs.

V lost 4 bases to trimming and J lost 14 bases, with 24 bases between them. The germline V gene encodes CDR1 SGHAT and CDR2 FQNNGV. CDR3 length: 15 amino acids. Some clones are missing from TCRdb's copy, which holds only in-frame ones; the method was immunoSEQ multiplex PCR. The data contain more than 250,000 clones, more than 85% of them singletons. The sample consisted of PBMCs or T cells enriched from blood (not recorded which). This sequence was found in a woman younger than 45 who had recovered from COVID-19. This sequence joins TRBV11-2 and TRBJ2-1; TRBD1 is a possible D gene (6 bases). This chain's CDR3 is CASSSRTGTQIDKFF. The CDR3 DNA reads TGTGCCAGCAGCTCCCGGACCGGGACACAAATTGATAAGTTCTTC.